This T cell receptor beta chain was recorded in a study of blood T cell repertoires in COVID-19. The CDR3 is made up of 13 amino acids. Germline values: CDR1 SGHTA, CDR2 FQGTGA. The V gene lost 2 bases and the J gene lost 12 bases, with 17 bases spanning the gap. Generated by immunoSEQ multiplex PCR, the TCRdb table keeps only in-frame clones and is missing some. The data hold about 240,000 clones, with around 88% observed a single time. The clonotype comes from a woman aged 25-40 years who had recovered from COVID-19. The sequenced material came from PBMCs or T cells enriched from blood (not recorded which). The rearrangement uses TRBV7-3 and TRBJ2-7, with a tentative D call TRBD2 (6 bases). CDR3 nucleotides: TGTGCCAGCAGCTTAGGGACTGCCGGTCGTCGGTACTTC. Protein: CASSLGTAGRRYF.